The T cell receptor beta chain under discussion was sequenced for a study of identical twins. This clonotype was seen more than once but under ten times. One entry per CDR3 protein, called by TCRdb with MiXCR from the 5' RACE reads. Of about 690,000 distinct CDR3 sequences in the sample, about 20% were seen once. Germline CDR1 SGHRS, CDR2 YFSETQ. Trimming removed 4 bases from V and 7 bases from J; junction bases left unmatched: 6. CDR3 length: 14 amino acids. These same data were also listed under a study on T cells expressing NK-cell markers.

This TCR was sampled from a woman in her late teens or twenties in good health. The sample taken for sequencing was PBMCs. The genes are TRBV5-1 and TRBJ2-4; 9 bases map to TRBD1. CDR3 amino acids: CASSPGQGLNIQYF. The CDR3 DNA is TGCGCCAGCAGCCCAGGACAGGGGTTGAACATTCAGTACTTC.